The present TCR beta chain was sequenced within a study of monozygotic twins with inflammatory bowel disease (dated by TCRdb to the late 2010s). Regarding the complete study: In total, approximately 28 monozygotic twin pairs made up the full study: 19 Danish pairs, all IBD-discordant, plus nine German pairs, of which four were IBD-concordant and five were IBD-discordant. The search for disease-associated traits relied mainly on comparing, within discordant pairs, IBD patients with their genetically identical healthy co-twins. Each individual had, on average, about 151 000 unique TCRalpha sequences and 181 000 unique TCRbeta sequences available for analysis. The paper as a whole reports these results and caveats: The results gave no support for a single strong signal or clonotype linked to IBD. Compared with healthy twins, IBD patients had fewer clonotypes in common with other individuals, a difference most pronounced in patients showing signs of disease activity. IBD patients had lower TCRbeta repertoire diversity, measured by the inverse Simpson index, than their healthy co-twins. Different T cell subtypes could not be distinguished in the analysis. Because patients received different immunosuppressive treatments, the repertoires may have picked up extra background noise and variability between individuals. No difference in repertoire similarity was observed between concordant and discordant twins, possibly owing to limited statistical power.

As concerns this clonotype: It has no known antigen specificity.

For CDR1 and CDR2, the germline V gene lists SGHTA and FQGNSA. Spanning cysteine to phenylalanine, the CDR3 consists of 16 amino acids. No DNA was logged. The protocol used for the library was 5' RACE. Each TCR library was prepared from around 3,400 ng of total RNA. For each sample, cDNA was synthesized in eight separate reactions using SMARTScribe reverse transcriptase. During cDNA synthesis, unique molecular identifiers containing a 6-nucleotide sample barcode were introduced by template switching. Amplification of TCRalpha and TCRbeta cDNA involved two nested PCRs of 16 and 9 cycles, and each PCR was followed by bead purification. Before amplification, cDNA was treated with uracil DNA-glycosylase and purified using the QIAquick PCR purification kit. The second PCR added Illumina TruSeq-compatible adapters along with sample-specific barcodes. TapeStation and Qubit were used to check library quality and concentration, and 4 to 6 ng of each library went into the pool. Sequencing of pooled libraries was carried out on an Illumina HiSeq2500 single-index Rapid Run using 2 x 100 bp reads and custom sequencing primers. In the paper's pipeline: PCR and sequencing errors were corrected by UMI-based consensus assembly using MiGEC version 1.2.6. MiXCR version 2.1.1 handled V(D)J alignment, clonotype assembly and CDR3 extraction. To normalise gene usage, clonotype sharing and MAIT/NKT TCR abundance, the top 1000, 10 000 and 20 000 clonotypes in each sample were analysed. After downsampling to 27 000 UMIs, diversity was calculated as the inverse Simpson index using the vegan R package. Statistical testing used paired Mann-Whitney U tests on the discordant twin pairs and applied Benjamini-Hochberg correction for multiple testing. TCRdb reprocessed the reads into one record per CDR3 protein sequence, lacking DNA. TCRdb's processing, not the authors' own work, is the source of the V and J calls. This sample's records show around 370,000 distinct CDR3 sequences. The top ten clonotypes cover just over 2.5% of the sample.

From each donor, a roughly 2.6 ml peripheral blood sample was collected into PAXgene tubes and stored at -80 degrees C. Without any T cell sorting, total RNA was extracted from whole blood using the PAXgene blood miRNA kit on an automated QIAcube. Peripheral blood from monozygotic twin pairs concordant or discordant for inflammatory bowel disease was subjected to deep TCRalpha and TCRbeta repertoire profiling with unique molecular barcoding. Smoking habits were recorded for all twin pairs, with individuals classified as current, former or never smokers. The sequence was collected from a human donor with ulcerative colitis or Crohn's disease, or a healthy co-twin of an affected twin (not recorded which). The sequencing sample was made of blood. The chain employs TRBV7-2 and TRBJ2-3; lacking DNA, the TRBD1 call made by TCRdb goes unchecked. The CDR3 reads CASSVTGTATTDTQYF.